Listed here is a single T cell receptor (beta chain). This specimen belongs to a study of OX40 agonist ivuxolimab in advanced cancers. Study details: At doses from 0.01 to 10 mg/kg, patients were given intravenous ivuxolimab every 2 weeks. Of the patients, three showed partial responses, one with hepatocellular carcinoma and two with cutaneous melanoma.

Repertoires were generated with immunoSEQ multiplex PCR, while TCRdb's copy carries only in-frame clones and drops some. Here the sample spans around 60,000 clones, about 85% being singletons. This sample comprised CD4+ or CD8+ T cells sorted from blood, obtained in a trial of the OX40 agonist ivuxolimab. The TCR sequence derives from an adult with an advanced solid tumor such as melanoma, head and neck, liver or kidney cancer.

The DNA of the CDR3 is TGCAGCCCCCATGCGGCTGGGGAGACCCAGTACTTC. This codes for CSPHAAGETQYF. The genes are TRBV29-1 and TRBJ2-5; D call uncertain. Germline V lookup: CDR1 SQVTM, CDR2 ANQGSEA. With 8 bases removed from V and 5 bases from J, the gap between germline ends came to 15 bases. The CDR3 is made up of 12 amino acids.